This entry lists 21 T cell receptor beta chains sequenced from one sample in a study of T cell changes during pregnancy in multiple sclerosis. TCRdb keeps only in-frame clones here, not all; method: immunoSEQ multiplex PCR. The data hold some 40,000 clones, with around 90% observed a single time. The sample in question was CD4+ T cells from peripheral blood mononuclear cells, obtained in the third trimester of pregnancy. The receptor source for this set is a female donor in good health, enrolled as a control in a pregnancy study.

The CDR3 loop reads CASSLSGRNEQFF. As DNA, the CDR3 is TGTGCCAGCAGCCTTAGCGGGAGGAATGAGCAGTTCTTC. This sequence joins TRBV7-6 and TRBJ2-1, with 10 bases fitting TRBD2. With V trimmed by 5 bases and J by 7 bases, 2 bases remained unmatched. Germline V lookup: CDR1 SGHVS, CDR2 FNYEAQ. This CDR3 has 13 amino acids.

This chain links TRBV27 with TRBJ1-1, with D unclear. The germline V gene encodes CDR1 MNHEY and CDR2 SMNVEV (reference sequence). The CDR3 has 13 residues. V was shortened by 6 bases and J by 5 bases, with 13 bases between the two germline ends. CDR3: CASRKGGRTEAFF. The CDR3 DNA sequence: TGTGCCAGCAGGAAGGGAGGAAGGACTGAAGCTTTCTTT.

V and J are TRBV7-2 and TRBJ2-5; D unclear. The CDR3 loop spans 14 amino acids. Germline-derived CDR1 and CDR2 are SGHTA and FQGNSA. V was clipped by 5 bases and J by 1 base, with 11 bases between them. CDR3 amino acids: CASSRAAVQETQYF. The CDR3 region has the DNA TGTGCCAGCAGCCGCGCGGCGGTCCAAGAGACCCAGTACTTC.

J is TRBJ2-2 and V is TRBV2, with 7 positions matching TRBD1. CDR1 is SNHLY and CDR2 is FYNNEI in the germline V gene. V lost 4 bases and J lost 0; bases outside the gene matches: 2. CDR3 length equals 15 residues. CDR3: CASSVTGTNTGELFF. The CDR3 bases are TGTGCCAGCAGTGTGACAGGGACGAACACCGGGGAGCTGTTTTTT.

The chain links TRBV7-9 to TRBJ1-3; D gene unclear. The CDR3 is made up of 14 amino acids. The germline V gene encodes CDR1 SEHNR and CDR2 FQNEAQ (reference sequence). Trimming stripped 6 bases from V and 4 bases from J, with 13 bases between. CDR3 sequence reads: CASRPTASGNTIYF. CDR3 bases: TGTGCCAGCAGACCGACTGCCTCGGGAAACACCATATATTTT.

The V and J genes are TRBV10-3 and TRBJ1-2, with unresolved D. Germline V gene lookup returns CDR1 ENHRY and CDR2 SYGVKD. The CDR3 totals 11 residues. The V and J ends lost 2 bases and 5 bases respectively, with 3 bases between them. CDR3 nucleotides: TGTGCCATCAGTGAGGAGTATGGCTACACCTTC. This encodes CAISEEYGYTF.

The chain combines TRBV10-3 with TRBJ2-5, with D perhaps matching TRBD1 (6 bases). Germline values: CDR1 ENHRY, CDR2 SYGVKD. Trimming pared 10 bases from V and 2 bases from J, leaving 8 bases between. There are 11 residues in the CDR3. DNA of the CDR3: TGTGCCACCGGACAGCAAGAGACCCAGTACTTC. Translated, it gives CATGQQETQYF.

The gene calls are TRBV7-3 and TRBJ2-1; 10 positions agree with TRBD2. This CDR3 is built from 16 residues. CDR1 is SGHTA and CDR2 is FQGTGA in the germline V gene. V shed 5 bases and J 7 bases; nucleotides not matched to a gene: 11. CDR3 sequence: CASSPIASGGTNEQFF. Written as DNA, the CDR3 is TGTGCCAGCAGCCCGATCGCTAGCGGGGGTACGAATGAGCAGTTCTTC. Together with reference TRBV7-3 and TRBJ2-1, the CDR3 gives the full variable domain: GAGVSQTPSNKVTEKGKYVELRCDPISGHTALYWYRQSLGQGPEFLIYFQGTGAADDSGLPNDRFFAVRPEGSVSTLKIQRTERGDSAVYLCASSPIASGGTNEQFFGPGTRLTVL.

The gene calls are TRBV18 and TRBJ2-7, with 8 bases matching TRBD2. The CDR3 is made up of 14 amino acids. Germline V gene lookup returns CDR1 KGHSH and CDR2 LQKENI. The V segment lost 2 bases and the J segment 5 bases; nucleotides outside the gene matches: 5. The CDR3 reads CASSPSGGTHEQYF. In DNA, the CDR3 is TGTGCCAGCTCACCATCGGGGGGGACCCACGAGCAGTACTTC. The full variable domain, completed using reference TRBV18 and TRBJ2-7, is NAGVMQNPRHLVRRRGQEARLRCSPMKGHSHVYWYRQLPEEGLKFMVYLQKENIIDESGMPKERFSAEFPKEGPSILRIQQVVRGDSAAYFCASSPSGGTHEQYFGPGTRLTVT.

The rearrangement joins TRBV6-5 to TRBJ1-1; D is possibly TRBD1 (5 bases). CDR3 length: 14 residues. V lost 7 bases and J lost 1, with 13 bases in between. The germline V gene has CDR1 MNHEY and CDR2 SVGAGI. DNA of the CDR3: TGTGCCAGCACTCTAGTGGGGGGGAACACTGAAGCTTTCTTT. This gives the protein CASTLVGGNTEAFF.

J is TRBJ1-5 and V is TRBV5-6; the D is unclear. The CDR3 loop spans 15 amino acids. V lost 6 bases to trimming and J lost 5 bases, with 18 bases between them. CDR1 is SGHDT and CDR2 is YYEEEE in the germline V gene. CDR3 in amino acids: CASNSFAADYQPQHF. CDR3 DNA sequence: TGTGCCAGCAATAGTTTCGCGGCAGATTATCAGCCCCAGCATTTT.

This clone is a singleton in its sample. The CDR3 protein is CASSFEDSNQPQHF. The CDR3 DNA sequence: TGTGCCAGCAGTTTCGAGGATAGCAATCAGCCCCAGCATTTT. V gene TRBV28 combines with J gene TRBJ1-5, with D unclear. Trimming took off 3 bases at V and 0 bases at J, with 6 bases between the two ends. The CDR3 sequence is 14 residues long. Germline CDR1 MDHEN, CDR2 SYDVKM.

The J gene is TRBJ1-2, the V gene TRBV6-1; 9 bases fit TRBD1. The length of the CDR3 is 14 residues. The trim removed 4 bases at V and 8 bases at J, leaving 8 bases unmatched. Per germline, CDR1 MNHNS and CDR2 SASEGT. The CDR3 DNA is TGTGCCAGCAGTGTAACGGGACAGGGCGGAGGCTACACCTTC. It translates to CASSVTGQGGGYTF.

V gene TRBV14 combines with J gene TRBJ2-7; 9 bases fit TRBD1. Per germline, CDR1 SGHDN and CDR2 FVKESK. V was clipped by 8 bases and J by 0 bases; unmatched bases: 5. This CDR3 comprises 14 residues. CDR3 protein: CASSKTGGSYEQYF. Here the CDR3 DNA reads TGTGCCAGCTCAAAGACAGGGGGCTCCTACGAGCAGTACTTC.

The chain has TRBV23-1 and TRBJ1-6; D is ambiguous. TRBV23-1 is sorted into the ORF group, with uncertain function. The V gene lost 0 bases and the J gene lost 0 bases, with 6 bases spanning the gap. CDR3 length: 16 residues. CDR3 nucleotides: TGCGCCAGCAGTCAATCCCGGGACTCCTATAATTCACCCCTCCACTTT. Residues: CASSQSRDSYNSPLHF.

The V call is TRBV25-1, the J call TRBJ1-2; the D is unclear. The CDR3 is 12 amino acids. The V gene's germline CDR1 is MGHDK and CDR2 SYGVNS. Trimming cost V 4 bases and J 4 bases, with 7 bases left between them. CDR3 bases: TGTGCCAGCAGTGCGATCAGCTATGGCTACACCTTC. Protein product: CASSAISYGYTF.

The count of this clone is one. The chain uses TRBV4-1 and TRBJ2-2; D not certain. Looked up from germline, CDR1 is MGHRA and CDR2 is YSYEKL. V lost 3 bases and J lost 1, with 6 bases in between. This CDR3 has 14 residues. CDR3 residues: CASSQYLNTGELFF. CDR3 coding DNA: TGCGCCAGCAGCCAGTACTTGAACACCGGGGAGCTGTTTTTT.

The genes are TRBV4-2 and TRBJ1-4, with TRBD1 matching 7 bases. Germline CDR1 LGHNA, CDR2 YNFKEQ. The CDR3 totals 14 residues. The J segment lost 6 bases and the V segment lost 6 bases, leaving 7 bases of the junction unmatched. The DNA for the CDR3 is TGTGCCAGCAGGCCAGACAGGGCCGATGAAAAACTGTTTTTT. Its translation is CASRPDRADEKLFF.

The rearrangement uses TRBV7-2 and TRBJ1-5; D not certain. There are 14 residues in the CDR3. Germline V gene lookup returns CDR1 SGHTA and CDR2 FQGNSA. Trimming removed 5 bases at V and 5 bases at J, with 13 bases between. CDR3 in DNA: TGTGCCAGCAGCCCCGACATTTCTTATCAGCCCCAGCATTTT. It encodes CASSPDISYQPQHF.

The count of this clone is one. The chain combines TRBV7-2 with TRBJ2-3; TRBD2 aligns across 8 bases. The length of the CDR3 is 12 residues. The V gene's germline CDR1 is SGHTA and CDR2 FQGNSA. Trimming removed 4 bases from V and 9 bases from J; junction bases left unmatched: 3. CDR3 DNA sequence: TGTGCCAGCAGCTATAGCGGGGACACGCAGTATTTT. Its translation is CASSYSGDTQYF. The variable domain in full, with the rest retrieved from reference TRBV7-2 and TRBJ2-3, is GAGVSQSPSNKVTEKGKDVELRCDPISGHTALYWYRQSLGQGLEFLIYFQGNSAPDKSGLPSDRFSAERTGGSVSTLTIQRTQQEDSAVYLCASSYSGDTQYFGPGTRLTVL.

V usage is TRBV28 and J usage is TRBJ1-4, with 7 bases lining up with TRBD1. Germline lookup yields CDR1 MDHEN and CDR2 SYDVKM. The CDR3 is made up of 16 amino acids. After removal of 5 bases from V and 4 bases from J, the junction contained 10 bases not matched to a gene. In DNA form, the CDR3 reads TGTGCCAGCAGTCAGTGGGGGCAGGGGGGTAATGAAAAACTGTTTTTT. Amino acids: CASSQWGQGGNEKLFF.